This T cell receptor (beta chain) emerged from a study of shared clonotypes between healthy human individuals. Germline V gene sequence: CDR1 SGHNT, CDR2 YYREEE (reference sequence). Trimming took 5 bases from V and 4 from J, leaving 19 bases between them. This CDR3 is built from 15 residues. Findings and limits, study-wide: The study's rarefaction showed incomplete sorted-subset sequencing despite large depth.

TCRdb's table, derived via immunoSEQ multiplex PCR, lists solely in-frame clones and lacks some. This table has over 2 million clones, 85% to 95% appearing once. A remark on this clone: Its antigen is currently unknown.

The TCR originated in a man younger than 35 in good health. Some clones in this sample may be carry-over from other donors' samples. What was sequenced was naive CD4+ T cells from PBMCs. The subset is: CD45RA+ positively selected. V and J are TRBV5-4 and TRBJ2-7; D may match TRBD1 or TRBD2 (7 bases each). CDR3 loop: CASRDREGARYEQYF. CDR3 nucleotides: TGTGCCAGCAGAGACAGGGAGGGGGCGCGATACGAGCAGTACTTC.